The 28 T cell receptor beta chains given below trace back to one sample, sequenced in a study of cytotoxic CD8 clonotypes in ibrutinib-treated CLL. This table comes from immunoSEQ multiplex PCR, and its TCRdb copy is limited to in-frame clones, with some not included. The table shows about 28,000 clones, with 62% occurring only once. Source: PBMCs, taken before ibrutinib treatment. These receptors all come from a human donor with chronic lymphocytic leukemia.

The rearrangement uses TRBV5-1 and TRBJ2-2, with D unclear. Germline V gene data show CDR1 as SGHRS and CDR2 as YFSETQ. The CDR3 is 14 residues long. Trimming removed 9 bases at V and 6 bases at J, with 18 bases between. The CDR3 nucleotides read TGCGCCACCAGATCCCAAAACACGGCCGGGGAGCTGTTTTTT. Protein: CATRSQNTAGELFF.

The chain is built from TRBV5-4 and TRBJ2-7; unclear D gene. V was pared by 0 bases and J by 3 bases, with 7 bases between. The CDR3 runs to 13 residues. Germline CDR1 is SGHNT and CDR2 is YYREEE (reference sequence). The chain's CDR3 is CASSLADRYEQYF. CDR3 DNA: TGTGCCAGCAGCTTGGCAGACCGCTACGAGCAGTACTTC.

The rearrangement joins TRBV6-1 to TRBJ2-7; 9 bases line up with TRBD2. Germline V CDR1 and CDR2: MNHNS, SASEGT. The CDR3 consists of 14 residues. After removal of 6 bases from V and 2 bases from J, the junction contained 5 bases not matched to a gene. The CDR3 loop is CASSLAGVTYEQYF. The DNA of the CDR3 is TGTGCCAGCAGCTTAGCGGGAGTAACCTACGAGCAGTACTTC.

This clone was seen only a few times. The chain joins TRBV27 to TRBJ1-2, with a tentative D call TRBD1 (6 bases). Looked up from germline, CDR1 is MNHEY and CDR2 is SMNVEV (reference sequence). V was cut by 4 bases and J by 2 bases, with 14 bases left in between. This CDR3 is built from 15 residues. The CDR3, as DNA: TGTGCCAGCAGTTCACAGGGTATTTCCAACTATGGCTACACCTTC. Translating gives CASSSQGISNYGYTF.

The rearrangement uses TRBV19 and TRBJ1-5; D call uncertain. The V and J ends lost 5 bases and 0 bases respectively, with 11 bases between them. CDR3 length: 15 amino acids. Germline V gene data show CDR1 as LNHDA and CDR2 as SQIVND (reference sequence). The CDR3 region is CASSSDGYSNQPQHF. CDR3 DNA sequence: TGTGCCAGTAGTTCCGACGGTTATAGCAATCAGCCCCAGCATTTT.

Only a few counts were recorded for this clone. This CDR3 is CASSQGSDGYTF. In nucleotides, the CDR3 is TGCGCCAGCAGCCAAGGTAGTGACGGCTACACCTTC. The chain employs TRBV4-1 and TRBJ1-2, with unresolved D. The ends were cut back, 1 base at V and 8 bases at J, with 8 bases in the middle. This CDR3 has 12 residues. Per germline, CDR1 MGHRA and CDR2 YSYEKL.

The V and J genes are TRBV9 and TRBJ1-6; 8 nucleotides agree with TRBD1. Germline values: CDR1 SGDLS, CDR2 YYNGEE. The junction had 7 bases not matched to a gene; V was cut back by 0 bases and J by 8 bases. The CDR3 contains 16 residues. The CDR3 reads CASSVAPDRGDSPLHF. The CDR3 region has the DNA TGTGCCAGCAGCGTAGCCCCTGACAGGGGTGATTCACCCCTCCACTTT.

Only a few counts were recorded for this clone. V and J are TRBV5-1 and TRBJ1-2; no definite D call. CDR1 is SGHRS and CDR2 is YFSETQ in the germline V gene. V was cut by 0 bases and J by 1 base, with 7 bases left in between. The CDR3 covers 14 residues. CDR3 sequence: CASSLGRSNYGYTF. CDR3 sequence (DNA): TGCGCCAGCAGCTTGGGCAGGAGTAACTATGGCTACACCTTC.

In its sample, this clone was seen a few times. The DNA of the CDR3 is TGTGCCAGTAGTACCAAACGGACAGGGGGTTGGCCCCTCCACTTT. Protein: CASSTKRTGGWPLHF. V gene TRBV19 combines with J gene TRBJ1-6, with TRBD1 matching over 10 bases. J lost 13 bases, V lost 4 bases, and 10 bases had no gene match. This CDR3 is 15 amino acids long. Germline CDR1 is LNHDA and CDR2 is SQIVND (reference sequence).

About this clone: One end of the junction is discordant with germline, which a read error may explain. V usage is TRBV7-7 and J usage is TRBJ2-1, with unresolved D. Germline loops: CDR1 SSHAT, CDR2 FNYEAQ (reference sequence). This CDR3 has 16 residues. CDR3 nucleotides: TGTGCTAGCAGCCTCGGACCGCCCCGAGGTACCAATGAGCAGTTCTTC. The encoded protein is CASSLGPPRGTNEQFF.

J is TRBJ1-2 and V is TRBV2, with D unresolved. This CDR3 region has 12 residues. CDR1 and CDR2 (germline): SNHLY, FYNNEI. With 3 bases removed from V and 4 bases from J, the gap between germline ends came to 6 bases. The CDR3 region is CASSERSYGYTF. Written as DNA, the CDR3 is TGTGCCAGCAGTGAGAGGAGCTATGGCTACACCTTC.

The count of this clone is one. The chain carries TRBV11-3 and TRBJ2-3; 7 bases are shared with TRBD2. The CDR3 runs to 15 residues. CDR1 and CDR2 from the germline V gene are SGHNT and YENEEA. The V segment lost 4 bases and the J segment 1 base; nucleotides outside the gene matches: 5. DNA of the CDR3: TGTGCCAGCAGCTCCGAGCGGGGTGGCACAGATACGCAGTATTTT. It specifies CASSSERGGTDTQYF.

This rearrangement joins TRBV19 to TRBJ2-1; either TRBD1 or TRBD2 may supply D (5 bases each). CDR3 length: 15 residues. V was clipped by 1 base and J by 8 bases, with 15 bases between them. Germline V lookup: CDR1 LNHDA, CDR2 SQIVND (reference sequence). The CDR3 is CASSIGKGRRDEQFF. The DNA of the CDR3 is TGTGCCAGTAGTATAGGAAAGGGGAGACGTGATGAGCAGTTCTTC. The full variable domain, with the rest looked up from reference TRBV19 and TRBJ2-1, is DGGITQSPKYLFRKEGQNVTLSCEQNLNHDAMYWYRQDPGQGLRLIYYSQIVNDFQKGDIAEGYSVSREKKESFPLTVTSAQKNPTAFYLCASSIGKGRRDEQFFGPGTRLTVL.

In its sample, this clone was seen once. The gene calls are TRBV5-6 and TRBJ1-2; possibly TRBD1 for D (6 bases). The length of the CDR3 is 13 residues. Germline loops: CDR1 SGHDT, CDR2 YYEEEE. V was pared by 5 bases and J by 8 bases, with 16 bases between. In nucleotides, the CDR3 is TGTGCCAGCAGATGGCAGGGGTTGATAGGCTACACCTTC. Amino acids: CASRWQGLIGYTF. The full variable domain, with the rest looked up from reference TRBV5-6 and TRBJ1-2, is DAGVTQSPTHLIKTRGQQVTLRCSPKSGHDTVSWYQQALGQGPQFIFQYYEEEERQRGNFPDRFSGHQFPNYSSELNVNALLLGDSALYLCASRWQGLIGYTFGSGTRLTVV.

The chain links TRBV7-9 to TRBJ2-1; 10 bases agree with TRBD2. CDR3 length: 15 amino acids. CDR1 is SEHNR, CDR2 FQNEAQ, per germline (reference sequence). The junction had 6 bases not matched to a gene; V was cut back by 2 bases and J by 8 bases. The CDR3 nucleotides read TGTGCCAGCAGCTTACCGGGACTAGCGATCCATGAGCAGTTCTTC. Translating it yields CASSLPGLAIHEQFF.

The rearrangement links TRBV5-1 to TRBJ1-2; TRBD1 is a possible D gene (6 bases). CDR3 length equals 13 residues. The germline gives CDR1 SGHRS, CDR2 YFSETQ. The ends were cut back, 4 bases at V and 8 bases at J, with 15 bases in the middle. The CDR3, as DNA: TGCGCCAGCAGCGTGACAGGCCTGGGGGGCTACACCTTC. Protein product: CASSVTGLGGYTF.

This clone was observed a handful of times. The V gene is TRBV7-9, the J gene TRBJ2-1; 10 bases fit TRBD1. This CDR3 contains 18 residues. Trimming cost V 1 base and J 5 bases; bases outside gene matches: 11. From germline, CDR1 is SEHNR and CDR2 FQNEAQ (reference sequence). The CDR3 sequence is CASSLVPGQGEGHNEQFF. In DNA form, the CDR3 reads TGTGCCAGCAGCTTAGTCCCCGGACAGGGGGAGGGCCACAATGAGCAGTTCTTC.

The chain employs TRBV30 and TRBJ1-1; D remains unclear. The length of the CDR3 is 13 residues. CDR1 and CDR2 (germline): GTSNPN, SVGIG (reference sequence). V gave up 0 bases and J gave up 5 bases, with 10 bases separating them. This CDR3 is CAWSVLVGTEAFF. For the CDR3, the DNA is TGTGCCTGGAGTGTTTTGGTAGGGACTGAAGCTTTCTTT.

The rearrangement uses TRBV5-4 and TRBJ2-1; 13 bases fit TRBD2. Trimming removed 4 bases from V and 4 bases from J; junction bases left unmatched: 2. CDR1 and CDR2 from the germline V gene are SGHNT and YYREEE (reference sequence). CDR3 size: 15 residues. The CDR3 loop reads CASSRTSGGYNEQFF. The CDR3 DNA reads TGTGCCAGCAGCCGGACTAGCGGGGGATACAATGAGCAGTTCTTC.

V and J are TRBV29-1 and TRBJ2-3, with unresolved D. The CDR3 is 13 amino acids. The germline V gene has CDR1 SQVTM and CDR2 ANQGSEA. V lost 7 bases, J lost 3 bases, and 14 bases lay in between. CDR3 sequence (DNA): TGCAGCGGGTCAGGTGGAGTGACAGATACGCAGTATTTT. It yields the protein CSGSGGVTDTQYF.

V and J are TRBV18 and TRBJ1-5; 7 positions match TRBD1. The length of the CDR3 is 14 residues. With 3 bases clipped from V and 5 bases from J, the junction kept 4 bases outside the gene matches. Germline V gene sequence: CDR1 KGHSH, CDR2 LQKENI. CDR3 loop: CASSPDRQDQPQHF. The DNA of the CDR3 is TGTGCCAGCTCACCGGACAGGCAGGATCAGCCCCAGCATTTT.

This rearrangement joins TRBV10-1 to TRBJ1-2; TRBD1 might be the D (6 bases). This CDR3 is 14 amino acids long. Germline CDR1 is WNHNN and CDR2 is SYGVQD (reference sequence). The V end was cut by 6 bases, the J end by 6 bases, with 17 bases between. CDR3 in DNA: TGCGCCAGCAGCCGGGACACCTCCCCGGATGGCTACACCTTC. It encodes CASSRDTSPDGYTF.

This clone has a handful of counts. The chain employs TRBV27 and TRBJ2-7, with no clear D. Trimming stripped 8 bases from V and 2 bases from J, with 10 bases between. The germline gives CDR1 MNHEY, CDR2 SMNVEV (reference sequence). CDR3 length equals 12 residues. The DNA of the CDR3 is TGTGCCAGCGGAGACTGGACCTACGAGCAGTACTTC. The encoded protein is CASGDWTYEQYF.

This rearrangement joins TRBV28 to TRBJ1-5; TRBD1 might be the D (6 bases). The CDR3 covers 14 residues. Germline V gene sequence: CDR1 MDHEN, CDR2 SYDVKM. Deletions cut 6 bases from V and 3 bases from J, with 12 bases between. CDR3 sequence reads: CASSGGLPNQPQHF. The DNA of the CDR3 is TGTGCCAGCAGCGGGGGGCTCCCCAATCAGCCCCAGCATTTT.

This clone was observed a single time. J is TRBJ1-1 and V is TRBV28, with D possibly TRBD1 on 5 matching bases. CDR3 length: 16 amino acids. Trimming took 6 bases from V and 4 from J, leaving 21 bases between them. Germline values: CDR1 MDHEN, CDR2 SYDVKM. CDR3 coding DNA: TGTGCCAGCAGCTCACTAAAGGTAGAAGGGGCCACTGAAGCTTTCTTT. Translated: CASSSLKVEGATEAFF.

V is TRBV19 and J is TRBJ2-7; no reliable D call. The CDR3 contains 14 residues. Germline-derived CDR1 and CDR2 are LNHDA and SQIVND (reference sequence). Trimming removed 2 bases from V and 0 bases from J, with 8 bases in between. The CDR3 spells CASSILVSSYEQYF. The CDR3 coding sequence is TGTGCCAGTAGTATATTGGTTAGCTCCTACGAGCAGTACTTC.

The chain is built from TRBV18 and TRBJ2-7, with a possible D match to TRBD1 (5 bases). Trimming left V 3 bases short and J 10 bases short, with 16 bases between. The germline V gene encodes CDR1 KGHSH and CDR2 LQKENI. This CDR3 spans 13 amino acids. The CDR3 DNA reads TGTGCCAGCTCACCTTCAGTAAGTGGGGCACAGTACTTC. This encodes CASSPSVSGAQYF.

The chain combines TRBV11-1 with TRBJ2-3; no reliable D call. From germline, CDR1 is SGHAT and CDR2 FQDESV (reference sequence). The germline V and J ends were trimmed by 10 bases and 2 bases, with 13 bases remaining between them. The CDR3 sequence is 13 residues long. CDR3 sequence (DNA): TGTGCCACCGCCCTAGGTCCCACAGATACGCAGTATTTT. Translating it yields CATALGPTDTQYF.